This T cell receptor beta chain came from a study of cytomegalovirus exposure and HLA in healthy donors. Study findings and constraints: The authors later found most CMV-associated TCR beta chains appeared HLA-restricted.

Worth noting for this clone: Antigen specificity is unknown.

CDR3 size: 15 residues. V shed 5 bases and J 5 bases; nucleotides not matched to a gene: 9. The germline CDR1 and CDR2 sequences are ENHRY and SYGVKD. In the PCR, 60 Vbeta and 13 Jbeta primers were used. The repertoire was sequenced with immunoSEQ multiplex PCR; TCRdb's copy has only in-frame clones and lacks some. The sample table sets out roughly 84,000 clones. Source material: PBMCs. The sequence was obtained from a man aged 50 or older in good health and CMV-seronegative. This chain uses TRBV10-3 with TRBJ2-7, with 10 bases fitting TRBD1. The CDR3, as DNA: TGTGCCATCAGTAAACAGACAGGGGGCTTGGACGAGCAGTACTTC. This sequence encodes CAISKQTGGLDEQYF.